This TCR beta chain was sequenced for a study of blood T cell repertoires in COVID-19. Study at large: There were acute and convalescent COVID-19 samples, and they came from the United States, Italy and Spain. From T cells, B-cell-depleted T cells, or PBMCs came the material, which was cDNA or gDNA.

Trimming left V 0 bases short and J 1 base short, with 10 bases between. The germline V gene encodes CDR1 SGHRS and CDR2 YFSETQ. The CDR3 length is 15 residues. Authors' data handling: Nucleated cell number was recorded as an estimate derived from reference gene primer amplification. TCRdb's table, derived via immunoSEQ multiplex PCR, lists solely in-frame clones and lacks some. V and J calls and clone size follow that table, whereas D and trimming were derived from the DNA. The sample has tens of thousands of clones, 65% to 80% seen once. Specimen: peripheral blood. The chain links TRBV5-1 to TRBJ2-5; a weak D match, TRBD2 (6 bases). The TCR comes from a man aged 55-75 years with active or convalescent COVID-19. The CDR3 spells CASSLATGVQETQYF. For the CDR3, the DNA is TGCGCCAGCAGCTTGGCCACGGGGGTCCAAGAGACCCAGTACTTC.